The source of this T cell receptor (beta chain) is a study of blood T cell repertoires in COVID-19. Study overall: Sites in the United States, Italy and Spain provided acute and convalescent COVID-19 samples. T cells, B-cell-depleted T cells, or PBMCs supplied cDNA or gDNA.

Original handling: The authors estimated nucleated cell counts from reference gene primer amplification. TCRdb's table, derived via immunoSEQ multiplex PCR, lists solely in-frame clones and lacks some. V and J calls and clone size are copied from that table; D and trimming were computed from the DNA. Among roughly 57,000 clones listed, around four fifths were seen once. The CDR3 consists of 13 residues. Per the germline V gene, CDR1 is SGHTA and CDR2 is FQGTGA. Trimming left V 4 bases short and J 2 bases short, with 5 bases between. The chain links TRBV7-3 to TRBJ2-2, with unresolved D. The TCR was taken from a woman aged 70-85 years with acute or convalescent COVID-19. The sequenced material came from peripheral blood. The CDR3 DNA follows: TGTGCCAGCAGCTCCACTAACACCGGGGAGCTGTTTTTT. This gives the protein CASSSTNTGELFF.